Reported below is one T cell receptor (beta chain). This sample was taken from a study of blood T cell repertoires in COVID-19. As for the study in general: The cDNA or gDNA used as material had been derived from T cells, B-cell-depleted T cells, or PBMCs.

Per the original data handling: Estimation of nucleated cell counts was performed using reference gene primer amplification. Some clones are missing from TCRdb's copy, which holds only in-frame ones; the method was immunoSEQ multiplex PCR. Clone size and the V and J calls come from that table; the DNA yielded D and trimming. Of approximately 90,000 clones in the sample, 65% to 90% were seen once. With 0 bases removed from V and 4 bases from J, the gap between germline ends came to 18 bases. The CDR3 has 17 amino acids. Looked up from germline, CDR1 is LGHDT and CDR2 is YNNKEL (reference sequence). This receptor was taken from a man in his fifties or sixties with acute or convalescent COVID-19. Sequencing input: peripheral blood. The V call is TRBV3-1 (or the pseudogene TRBV3-2), the J call TRBJ1-2; D is possibly TRBD1 (5 bases). This chain's CDR3 is CASSQDSLSGIGYGYTF. As DNA, the CDR3 is TGTGCCAGCAGCCAAGATTCACTTTCAGGGATCGGCTATGGCTACACCTTC.